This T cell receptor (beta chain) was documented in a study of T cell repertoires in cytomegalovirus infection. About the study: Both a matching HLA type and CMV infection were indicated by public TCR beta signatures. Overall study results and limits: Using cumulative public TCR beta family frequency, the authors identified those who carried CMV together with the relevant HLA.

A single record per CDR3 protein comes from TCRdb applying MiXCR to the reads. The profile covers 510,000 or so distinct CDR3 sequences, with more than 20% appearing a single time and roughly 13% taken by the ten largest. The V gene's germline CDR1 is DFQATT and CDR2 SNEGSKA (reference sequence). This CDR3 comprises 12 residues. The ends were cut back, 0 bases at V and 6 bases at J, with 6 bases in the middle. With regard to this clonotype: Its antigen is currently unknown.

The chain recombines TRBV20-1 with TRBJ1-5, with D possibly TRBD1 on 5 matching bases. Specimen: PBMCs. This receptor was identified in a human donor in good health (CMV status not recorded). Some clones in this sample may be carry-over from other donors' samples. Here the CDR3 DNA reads TGCAGTGCTAGAGATGGGGGTCAGCCCCAGCATTTT. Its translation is CSARDGGQPQHF.